This T cell receptor beta chain was recovered during a study of identifying expanded T cells in peripheral blood. For this clone: What it binds is unknown.

Healthy donors had no documented immune events, such as infections, while sampled. The assay was immunoSEQ multiplex PCR, and TCRdb's table has in-frame clones only and misses some. The sample yields just under 65,000 clones, 87% seen once. This CDR3 is 17 amino acids long. V trimming: 3 bases; J trimming: 0 bases; junction bases outside the gene matches: 11. Germline lookup yields CDR1 SGHKS and CDR2 YYEKEE (reference sequence). General study findings and limits: Over about two and four weeks, about 15 and 19 clones changed, versus 1.2 between replicates.

Sequenced input: blood. V is TRBV5-5 and J is TRBJ2-7, with TRBD2 matching 8 bases. This receptor was identified in a person between 18 and 75 years old in good health. The CDR3 DNA reads as TGTGCCAGCAGCTCTACCTTACTAGCGGCTAGCTCCTACGAGCAGTACTTC. Its translation: CASSSTLLAASSYEQYF.